This T cell receptor (beta chain) was sequenced during a study of spatial heterogeneity in lung cancer. This clonotype was detected a few times. TCRdb re-called the 5' RACE reads through MiXCR, storing one row per CDR3 protein. The data contain more than 20,000 distinct CDR3 sequences, about 4.6% of them singletons. Time point noted: sample taken at primary tumor resection. Frozen PBMC, nontumor lung or tumor provided whole RNA, which was sequenced unsorted. V was pared by 3 bases and J by 4 bases, with 19 bases between. Germline loops: CDR1 SGHKS, CDR2 YYEKEE (reference sequence). The CDR3 is made up of 17 amino acids.

The rearrangement joins TRBV5-5 to TRBJ2-2; a possible D gene is TRBD2 (5 bases). The sequence was obtained from a male donor with early-stage non-small cell lung cancer. The input for sequencing was PBMCs, taken at surgery. Here the CDR3 DNA reads TGTGCCAGCAGCTACTCTTTGAGGGCGCTGGTCACCGGGGAGCTGTTTTTT. This gives the protein CASSYSLRALVTGELFF.